This T cell receptor beta chain was sequenced in a study of T-cell memory formation after mild COVID-19. V was shortened by 10 bases and J by 1 base, with 15 bases between the two germline ends. Germline V gene lookup returns CDR1 MNHEY and CDR2 SVGEGT. The CDR3 is 14 residues long. This clonotype was seen a handful of times. In TCRdb, the 5' RACE reads were re-called with MiXCR into one record per CDR3 protein. The sample lists around 150,000 distinct CDR3 sequences, 11% occurring once. The sequenced sample was PBMCs or a T cell subset sorted from them (not recorded which). The chain uses TRBV6-2 or TRBV6-3 and TRBJ2-3; D is perhaps TRBD2 (6 bases). This clonotype was sampled from a man between 18 and 35 years old who had mild COVID-19 (a few samples of this study predate the infection). Cell type and time point are not known. The chain's CDR3 is CAIGGSLRTDTQYF. The CDR3 DNA sequence: TGTGCCATCGGAGGGTCTTTACGCACAGATACGCAGTATTTT.